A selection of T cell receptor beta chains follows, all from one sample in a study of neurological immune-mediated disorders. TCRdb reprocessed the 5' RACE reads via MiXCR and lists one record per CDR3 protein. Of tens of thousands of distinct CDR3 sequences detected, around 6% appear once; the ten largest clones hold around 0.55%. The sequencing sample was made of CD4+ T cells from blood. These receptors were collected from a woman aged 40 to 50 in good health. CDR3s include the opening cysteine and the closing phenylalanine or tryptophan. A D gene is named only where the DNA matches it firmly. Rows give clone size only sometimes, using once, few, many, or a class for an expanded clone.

cdr3_nt: TGTGCCAGTAGTCCACTAGCGGGAGGTACTTACGAGCAGTACTTC; cdr3_aa: CASSPLAGGTYEQYF; v_call: TRBV19; d_call: TRBD2; clone_size: NA; j_call: TRBJ2-7
cdr3_nt: TGCGCCAGCAGCTTGGCCATTTTAGGGGGGGACTACGAGCAGTACTTC; cdr3_aa: CASSLAILGGDYEQYF; v_call: TRBV5-1; d_call: NA; clone_size: many; j_call: TRBJ2-7
cdr3_nt: TGCAGCGTAGAGGGACTAGCGGGAGTTCTTGAGACCCAGTACTTC; cdr3_aa: CSVEGLAGVLETQYF; v_call: TRBV29-1; d_call: TRBD2; clone_size: many; j_call: TRBJ2-5
cdr3_nt: TGTGCCAGCAGTTCTGGGACAGGCACATTC; cdr3_aa: CASSSGTGTF; v_call: TRBV7-8; d_call: TRBD1; clone_size: many; j_call: TRBJ1-2
cdr3_nt: TGCGCCAGCAGCTGGTCCAACGTCCTGACTTTC; cdr3_aa: CASSWSNVLTF; v_call: TRBV5-1; d_call: NA; clone_size: many; j_call: TRBJ2-6
cdr3_nt: TGTGCCAGCAGCGTAGAAGATCGAGGGGGCGGAGAAAAACTGTTTTTT; cdr3_aa: CASSVEDRGGGEKLFF; v_call: TRBV9; d_call: TRBD1; clone_size: many; j_call: TRBJ1-4
cdr3_nt: TGCGCCAGCAGCTTAAGACAGGAGGGGAACTACGAGCAGTACTTC; cdr3_aa: CASSLRQEGNYEQYF; v_call: TRBV5-1; d_call: NA; clone_size: NA; j_call: TRBJ2-7
cdr3_nt: TGCGCCAGCAGCCCATGGCTCGGCGGGAACACTGAAGCTTTCTTT; cdr3_aa: CASSPWLGGNTEAFF; v_call: TRBV5-1; d_call: NA; clone_size: many; j_call: TRBJ1-1
cdr3_nt: TGTGCCAGCAGTTTAGCGGGACAACTGGGGGAGCAGTTCTTC; cdr3_aa: CASSLAGQLGEQFF; v_call: TRBV27; d_call: NA; clone_size: many; j_call: TRBJ2-1
cdr3_nt: TGTGCCAGCAGCCAGGTCTCTGGTGCCAACGTCCTGACTTTC; cdr3_aa: CASSQVSGANVLTF; v_call: TRBV6-5; d_call: NA; clone_size: many; j_call: TRBJ2-6
cdr3_nt: TGCGCCAGCAGTTTGATCCGACAGGGGGCGTTTGGCTACACCTTC; cdr3_aa: CASSLIRQGAFGYTF; v_call: TRBV5-1; d_call: TRBD1; clone_size: many; j_call: TRBJ1-2
cdr3_nt: TGCGCCAGCAGATTGGACACCCCATCCTACGAGCAGTACTTC; cdr3_aa: CASRLDTPSYEQYF; v_call: TRBV5-1; d_call: NA; clone_size: many; j_call: TRBJ2-7
cdr3_nt: TGTGCCTCCTGGGTTGAAGTGGTAAATGAGCAGTTCTTC; cdr3_aa: CASWVEVVNEQFF; v_call: TRBV12-3/TRBV12-4; d_call: NA; clone_size: many; j_call: TRBJ2-1
cdr3_nt: TGCAGTGCGCCTAAGTATGGACAGGGTGGGGGCGAGCAGTACTTC; cdr3_aa: CSAPKYGQGGGEQYF; v_call: TRBV20-1; d_call: TRBD1; clone_size: many; j_call: TRBJ2-7
cdr3_nt: TGTGCCAGCAGCTTGATGTCCGACCCGGAGTGGGCTTTCTTT; cdr3_aa: CASSLMSDPEWAFF; v_call: TRBV5-5; d_call: NA; clone_size: many; j_call: TRBJ1-1
cdr3_nt: TGTGCCAGCTCACTAAGCAGGAATGAGCAGTTCTTC; cdr3_aa: CASSLSRNEQFF; v_call: TRBV18; d_call: NA; clone_size: many; j_call: TRBJ2-1
cdr3_nt: TGTGCCAGCAGCCTATCCGGGACACAACCCTACGAGCAGTACTTC; cdr3_aa: CASSLSGTQPYEQYF; v_call: TRBV5-5; d_call: NA; clone_size: many; j_call: TRBJ2-7
cdr3_nt: TGCGCCAGCAGTTCCGGTTCAAGTCGGGAGACCCAGTACTTC; cdr3_aa: CASSSGSSRETQYF; v_call: TRBV5-1; d_call: NA; clone_size: many; j_call: TRBJ2-5
cdr3_nt: TGCAGTGCTAGTTCCGGGGCCAACGTCCTGACTTTC; cdr3_aa: CSASSGANVLTF; v_call: TRBV20-1; d_call: NA; clone_size: few; j_call: TRBJ2-6
cdr3_nt: TGCAGTGCTAGAGATCGCAGGGGAAATCAGCCCCAGCATTTT; cdr3_aa: CSARDRRGNQPQHF; v_call: TRBV20-1; d_call: NA; clone_size: many; j_call: TRBJ1-5
cdr3_nt: TGTGCCAGCAGTGTTGACAGGGGGTCTGGCACTGAAGCTTTCTTT; cdr3_aa: CASSVDRGSGTEAFF; v_call: TRBV12-3/TRBV12-4; d_call: TRBD1; clone_size: many; j_call: TRBJ1-1
cdr3_nt: TGTGCCAGCAGTTACCGTTCCGGGACTAGCGGGAGTGGGGAGACCCAGTACTTC; cdr3_aa: CASSYRSGTSGSGETQYF; v_call: TRBV6-5; d_call: TRBD2; clone_size: many; j_call: TRBJ2-5
cdr3_nt: TGTGCCAGCAGTCTCCCTTACGGCACAGATACGCAGTATTTT; cdr3_aa: CASSLPYGTDTQYF; v_call: TRBV28; d_call: NA; clone_size: many; j_call: TRBJ2-3
cdr3_nt: TGTGCCAGCAGCTTAAAGCTAGCGGAGAGAGGAGAGACCCAGTACTTC; cdr3_aa: CASSLKLAERGETQYF; v_call: TRBV5-6; d_call: TRBD2; clone_size: many; j_call: TRBJ2-5
cdr3_nt: TGTGCCAGCAGCTTAAGTACTAGCGGGAGTGTGGGGACCCAGTACTTC; cdr3_aa: CASSLSTSGSVGTQYF; v_call: TRBV7-2; d_call: TRBD2; clone_size: many; j_call: TRBJ2-5
cdr3_nt: TGCGCCAGCAGCTTCCCCGACGGTTTGACCTACGAGCAGTACTTC; cdr3_aa: CASSFPDGLTYEQYF; v_call: TRBV5-1; d_call: NA; clone_size: NA; j_call: TRBJ2-7
cdr3_nt: TGCAGTGCTAGATTTGGACAGGACGAAGCTTTCTTT; cdr3_aa: CSARFGQDEAFF; v_call: TRBV20-1; d_call: TRBD1; clone_size: many; j_call: TRBJ1-1
cdr3_nt: TGTGCCAGCAGTTTGGCGCGGGTCCATGACGAGCAGTACTTC; cdr3_aa: CASSLARVHDEQYF; v_call: TRBV28; d_call: NA; clone_size: NA; j_call: TRBJ2-7
cdr3_nt: TGTGCCTCCACCCAGGGGAGTAGCGCTCCGAGCTCCTACGAGCAGTACTTC; cdr3_aa: CASTQGSSAPSSYEQYF; v_call: TRBV10-3; d_call: NA; clone_size: NA; j_call: TRBJ2-7
cdr3_nt: TGTGCCAGCAGCTTCTCTGGGGCCAACGTCCTGACTTTC; cdr3_aa: CASSFSGANVLTF; v_call: TRBV7-3; d_call: NA; clone_size: many; j_call: TRBJ2-6
cdr3_nt: TGTGCCAGCAGCTTAGAAGCGGGCAACTATGGCTACACCTTC; cdr3_aa: CASSLEAGNYGYTF; v_call: TRBV11-2; d_call: NA; clone_size: many; j_call: TRBJ1-2
cdr3_nt: TGTGCCAGCAGGCCAATGGGAAGCAATCAGCCCCAGCATTTT; cdr3_aa: CASRPMGSNQPQHF; v_call: TRBV28; d_call: NA; clone_size: many; j_call: TRBJ1-5
cdr3_nt: TGTGCCAGCAGCCAGCCCGACTTGGTAGCCGGAGGGGCAGATACGCAGTATTTT; cdr3_aa: CASSQPDLVAGGADTQYF; v_call: TRBV5-6; d_call: NA; clone_size: many; j_call: TRBJ2-3
cdr3_nt: TGTGCCATCAGCCCCGGGGTGGGCCCAGATACGCAGTATTTT; cdr3_aa: CAISPGVGPDTQYF; v_call: TRBV10-3; d_call: NA; clone_size: many; j_call: TRBJ2-3
cdr3_nt: TGTGCCAGCAGCCAAGATCAGGTACTCTCTGGAAACACCATATATTTT; cdr3_aa: CASSQDQVLSGNTIYF; v_call: TRBV14; d_call: NA; clone_size: many; j_call: TRBJ1-3
cdr3_nt: TGCGCCAGCAGCGGGACAGGGGATTACACAGATACGCAGTATTTT; cdr3_aa: CASSGTGDYTDTQYF; v_call: TRBV5-1; d_call: TRBD1; clone_size: many; j_call: TRBJ2-3
cdr3_nt: TGCAGTGCTAGTTTGGTAGACGAGCAGTACTTC; cdr3_aa: CSASLVDEQYF; v_call: TRBV20-1; d_call: NA; clone_size: many; j_call: TRBJ2-7
cdr3_nt: TGCAGTGCTGGAGGGTTCGGACAGGGAGGCGTAGAGACCCAGTACTTC; cdr3_aa: CSAGGFGQGGVETQYF; v_call: TRBV20-1; d_call: TRBD1; clone_size: many; j_call: TRBJ2-5
cdr3_nt: TGTGCCAGCAGCTTATGGGAGGACCAGCCCCAGCATTTT; cdr3_aa: CASSLWEDQPQHF; v_call: TRBV7-2; d_call: NA; clone_size: many; j_call: TRBJ1-5
cdr3_nt: TGTGCCACCAGCGCCCAAGAGACCCAGTACTTC; cdr3_aa: CATSAQETQYF; v_call: TRBV15; d_call: NA; clone_size: many; j_call: TRBJ2-5
cdr3_nt: TGTGCCAGCAGCCAACCTGCGAGCGGACGCACAGATACGCAGTATTTT; cdr3_aa: CASSQPASGRTDTQYF; v_call: TRBV4-2; d_call: NA; clone_size: many; j_call: TRBJ2-3
cdr3_nt: TGCAGTGCTAGAGAAGGGACTCTGGGGGAGACCCAGTACTTC; cdr3_aa: CSAREGTLGETQYF; v_call: TRBV20-1; d_call: NA; clone_size: many; j_call: TRBJ2-5
cdr3_nt: TGTGCCAGCAGCTCTACTCCGGGCCCCAGCTACGAGCAGTACTTC; cdr3_aa: CASSSTPGPSYEQYF; v_call: TRBV7-2; d_call: NA; clone_size: many; j_call: TRBJ2-7
cdr3_nt: TGTGCCAGCAGTCCACAAAGAACAGCGACAGGATGGTTCTTC; cdr3_aa: CASSPQRTATGWFF; v_call: TRBV28; d_call: NA; clone_size: many; j_call: TRBJ2-1